This TCR beta chain was identified during a study of CD8 T cells in ankylosing spondylitis. This clonotype was picked up many times. The target antigen is unknown. Study-level results: In reactive arthritis synovial fluid and blood, some motif variants had been reported before. Disease-linked clones were CD8+ and relatively rare in peripheral blood. One TCR beta motif, made up of roughly eight highly homologous variants, appeared characteristic of ankylosing spondylitis blood.

Construction of TCR beta libraries was performed using quantitative 5'-RACE with molecular barcodes. TCRdb reanalysed the 5' RACE reads using MiXCR and keeps one entry per CDR3 protein. This table holds some 220,000 distinct CDR3 sequences, less than 9.5% found once. J gave up 6 bases and V 5 bases, and 6 bases lay outside the gene matches. Germline V gene lookup returns CDR1 SGHVS and CDR2 FNYEAQ. The CDR3 is made up of 15 amino acids. The rearrangement joins TRBV7-6 to TRBJ2-1; 11 bases line up with TRBD2. Sequenced sample: blood, either unsorted or a sorted T cell fraction (not recorded which). The sequence came from a female donor with ankylosing spondylitis or in good health (not recorded which). CDR3 bases: TGTGCCAGCAGCCCTATAGCGGGAGGGCGCAATGAGCAGTTCTTC. As protein: CASSPIAGGRNEQFF.